This T cell receptor (beta chain) derives from a study of T cells in Graves' hyperthyroidism and ophthalmopathy. The hyperthyroidism was newly diagnosed and had lasted under 2 months; the patients were aged 18 to 65. Clinical symptoms, serum thyroxine and TRAb, thyroid ultrasound and orbital computed tomography together formed the diagnostic basis. This clonotype has ten or more counts. In germline, CDR1 is MDHEN, CDR2 SYDVKM. With V trimmed by 2 bases and J by 8 bases, 11 bases remained unmatched. This CDR3 contains 17 residues. TCR beta CDR3 region amplification was performed from RNA transcripts. Using the HTBI primer set, a first-round RT-PCR was run on the TCR CDR3. One entry per CDR3 protein, called by TCRdb with MiXCR from the multiplex PCR reads. The sample lists roughly 200,000 distinct CDR3 sequences, 15% to 20% occurring once.

The source of this sequence is a middle-aged man with Graves' hyperthyroidism. Sequenced: blood. The rearrangement joins TRBV28 to TRBJ1-6; 8 nucleotides align to TRBD1. CDR3 region: CASSLPPTGASDSPLHF. CDR3 sequence (DNA): TGTGCCAGCAGTTTACCTCCGACAGGGGCCTCGGATTCACCCCTCCACTTT.